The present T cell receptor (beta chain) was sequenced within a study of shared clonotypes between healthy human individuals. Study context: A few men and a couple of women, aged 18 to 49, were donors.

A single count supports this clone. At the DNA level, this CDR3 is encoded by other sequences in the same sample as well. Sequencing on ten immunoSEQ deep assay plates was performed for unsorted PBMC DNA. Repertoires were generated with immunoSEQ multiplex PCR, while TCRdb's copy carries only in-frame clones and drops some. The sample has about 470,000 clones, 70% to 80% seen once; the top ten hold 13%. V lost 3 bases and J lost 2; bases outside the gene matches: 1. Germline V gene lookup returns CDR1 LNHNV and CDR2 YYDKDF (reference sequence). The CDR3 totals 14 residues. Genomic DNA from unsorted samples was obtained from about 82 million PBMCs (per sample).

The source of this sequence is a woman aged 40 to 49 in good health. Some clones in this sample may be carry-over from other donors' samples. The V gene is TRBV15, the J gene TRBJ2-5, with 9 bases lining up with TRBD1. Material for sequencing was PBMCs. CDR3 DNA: TGTGCCACCAGCAGGGACAGGGGACAAGAGACCCAGTACTTC. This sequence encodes CATSRDRGQETQYF.